The 28 T cell receptor beta chains below come from one sample, sequenced in a study of cytomegalovirus exposure and HLA in healthy donors. Primers: 60 Vbeta forward and 13 Jbeta reverse. The assay was immunoSEQ multiplex PCR, and TCRdb's table has in-frame clones only and misses some. The sample includes about 200,000 clones, 60% to 85% of them seen just once. The sample was PBMCs. These receptors were obtained from a man between 40 and 49 years old in good health and CMV-seronegative.

The gene calls are TRBV4-3 and TRBJ1-2, with 11 nucleotides matching TRBD1. Germline trimming cut 0 bases from V and 8 bases from J; bases unmatched to any gene: 11. Germline V gives CDR1 LGHNA, CDR2 YSLEER. CDR3 size: 17 residues. The CDR3 coding sequence is TGCGCCAGCAGCCAAGATCCAACCGGGACAGGGGGATACGGCTACACCTTC. This gives the protein CASSQDPTGTGGYGYTF.

The chain is built from TRBV5-6 and TRBJ2-5, with TRBD2 matching 12 bases. Germline V gene sequence: CDR1 SGHDT, CDR2 YYEEEE. The CDR3 is made up of 16 amino acids. V trimming: 4 bases; J trimming: 0 bases; junction bases outside the gene matches: 4. The CDR3 sequence: CASSLGLAGYQETQYF. In nucleotides, the CDR3 is TGTGCCAGCAGCCTCGGACTAGCGGGGTACCAAGAGACCCAGTACTTC.

J is TRBJ1-6 and V is TRBV28; no clear D gene. The germline V and J ends were trimmed by 6 bases and 9 bases, with 27 bases remaining between them. Germline CDR1 is MDHEN and CDR2 is SYDVKM. The CDR3 has 18 residues. CDR3 in amino acids: CASSIYGRGWTTISPLHF. CDR3 nucleotide sequence: TGTGCCAGCAGCATATACGGAAGAGGGTGGACCACGATTTCACCCCTCCACTTT.

V is TRBV9 and J is TRBJ1-1; D uncertain. V shed 0 bases and J shed 4 bases, with 7 bases lying between them. Germline V CDR1 and CDR2: SGDLS, YYNGEE. The CDR3 is 13 amino acids. The CDR3 bases are TGTGCCAGCAGCGTAGTGGCGGCCACTGAAGCTTTCTTT. Translation: CASSVVAATEAFF.

The chain uses TRBV11-1 and TRBJ2-5; TRBD1 matches 7 bases. J lost 5 bases, V lost 5 bases, and 11 bases had no gene match. This CDR3 has 15 residues. In germline, CDR1 is SGHAT, CDR2 FQDESV (reference sequence). The chain's CDR3 is CASSQPGQLGETQYF. The DNA for the CDR3 is TGTGCCAGCAGCCAGCCGGGACAGCTAGGGGAGACCCAGTACTTC.

This chain joins TRBV7-3 and TRBJ2-3; maybe TRBD2 (6 bases). Trimming pared 4 bases from V and 6 bases from J, leaving 11 bases between. Germline V CDR1 and CDR2: SGHTA, FQGTGA. The CDR3 consists of 13 residues. The CDR3: CASSSPGADTQYF. The CDR3, as DNA: TGTGCCAGCAGCTCCCCGGGAGCGGATACGCAGTATTTT.

J is TRBJ2-7 and V is TRBV4-2, with TRBD1 matching 10 bases. Germline CDR1 is LGHNA and CDR2 is YNFKEQ. This CDR3 contains 16 residues. V gave up 1 base and J gave up 2 bases; unmatched junction bases: 5. The CDR3 region is CASSQVDRGPAYEQYF. The CDR3 nucleotides are TGTGCCAGCAGCCAAGTAGACAGGGGGCCCGCCTACGAGCAGTACTTC.

The V call is TRBV7-6, the J call TRBJ2-1; TRBD2 might be the D (5 bases). The CDR3 has 15 residues. Trimming removed 5 bases from V and 5 bases from J, with 16 bases in between. The V gene's germline CDR1 is SGHVS and CDR2 FNYEAQ. The CDR3 DNA is TGTGCCAGCAGCCGCTCGGGGAATTTCAACAATGAGCAGTTCTTC. This codes for CASSRSGNFNNEQFF.

The chain carries TRBV7-6 and TRBJ2-5, with D perhaps TRBD1 (5 bases). In germline, CDR1 is SGHVS, CDR2 FNYEAQ. V was pared by 7 bases and J by 4 bases, with 16 bases between. The CDR3 is made up of 14 amino acids. CDR3 sequence: CASKGQGMAETQYF. Here the CDR3 DNA reads TGTGCCAGCAAAGGACAAGGGATGGCAGAGACCCAGTACTTC.

The sample holds one count of this clone. Relative to the germline gene, one junction end is altered; a read error may explain this. The V and J genes are TRBV9 and TRBJ1-5; D gene uncertain. In germline, CDR1 is SGDLS, CDR2 YYNGEE. The CDR3 sequence is 15 residues long. CDR3: CASSEDYFSDQPQHF. The CDR3 DNA is TGTGCCAGCAGCGAAGATTATTTTAGCGATCAGCCCCAGCATTTT.

This clone was counted a single time. CDR3 bases: TGTGCCAGCAGTTTGCACGGAGTGTCGGGCACAGATACGCAGTATTTT. It specifies CASSLHGVSGTDTQYF. The gene calls are TRBV6-5 and TRBJ2-3, with no clear D. Germline CDR1 MNHEY, CDR2 SVGAGI. V lost 4 bases to trimming and J lost 1 base, with 15 bases between them. The CDR3 sequence is 16 residues long.

The V and J genes are TRBV28 and TRBJ2-7, with 9 bases aligning to TRBD1. J lost 0 bases, V lost 7 bases, and 7 bases had no gene match. This CDR3 is 15 amino acids long. CDR1 and CDR2 (germline): MDHEN, SYDVKM. This CDR3 reads CASTTRDRASYEQYF. The DNA for the CDR3 is TGTGCCAGCACCACCCGGGACAGGGCCTCCTACGAGCAGTACTTC.

The CDR3 coding sequence is TGTGCTAGTGGTTTGGTCCAAGGGGTCTTAGACTACGAGCAGTACTTC. Translating gives CASGLVQGVLDYEQYF. This rearrangement joins TRBV12-5 to TRBJ2-7; D is possibly TRBD1 (5 bases). Germline values: CDR1 LGHNT, CDR2 FRNRAP. The V end was cut by 0 bases, the J end by 3 bases, with 15 bases between. CDR3 length equals 16 residues.

This chain links TRBV5-1 with TRBJ2-3; D is ambiguous. Trimming took off 0 bases at V and 2 bases at J, with 10 bases between the two ends. The CDR3 has 15 residues. CDR1 is SGHRS, CDR2 YFSETQ, per germline. CDR3 sequence reads: CASSLVGSPTDTQYF. As DNA, the CDR3 is TGCGCCAGCAGCTTGGTTGGCAGTCCCACAGATACGCAGTATTTT.

The chain links TRBV11-3 to TRBJ2-7, with D hard to call. Trimming stripped 1 base from V and 2 bases from J, with 12 bases between. CDR1 is SGHNT, CDR2 YENEEA, per germline. CDR3 length equals 15 residues. This CDR3 reads CASSLGAAPTYEQYF. The CDR3 nucleotides read TGTGCCAGCAGCTTAGGGGCTGCCCCTACCTACGAGCAGTACTTC.

This chain links TRBV27 with TRBJ1-2; TRBD1 is a possible D gene (5 bases). Germline V CDR1 and CDR2: MNHEY, SMNVEV (reference sequence). The CDR3 runs to 16 residues. Trimming shortened V by 0 bases and J by 3 bases, and 14 bases separated the two germline ends. CDR3 residues: CASSLSLGGADYGYTF. The CDR3 coding sequence is TGTGCCAGCAGTTTATCGCTCGGCGGGGCAGACTATGGCTACACCTTC.

This clone showed up just once. The gene calls are TRBV11-1 and TRBJ2-7, with a possible D match to TRBD2 (5 bases). The CDR3 is 13 residues long. In germline, CDR1 is SGHAT, CDR2 FQDESV (reference sequence). Trimming took 5 bases from V and 3 from J, leaving 11 bases between them. The CDR3 sequence is CASSRGRYYEQYF. The CDR3 DNA reads TGTGCCAGCAGCCGAGGGCGCTACTACGAGCAGTACTTC.

The J gene is TRBJ1-4, the V gene TRBV5-1, with TRBD1 identical over 8 bases. The V segment lost 9 bases and the J segment 8 bases; nucleotides outside the gene matches: 6. CDR1 is SGHRS and CDR2 is YFSETQ in the germline V gene. This CDR3 comprises 12 residues. The CDR3 loop is CAIPTGGEKLFF. CDR3 sequence (DNA): TGCGCCATCCCCACAGGGGGGGAAAAACTGTTTTTT. Full variable domain (outside the CDR3, taken from reference TRBV5-1 and TRBJ1-4): KAGVTQTPRYLIKTRGQQVTLSCSPISGHRSVSWYQQTPGQGLQFLFEYFSETQRNKGNFPGRFSGRQFSNSRSEMNVSTLELGDSALYLCAIPTGGEKLFFGSGTQLSVL.

The chain has TRBV5-8 and TRBJ1-5; no definite D call. CDR1 and CDR2 from the germline V gene are SGHTS and YDEGEE. This CDR3 spans 15 amino acids. Deletions cut 2 bases from V and 4 bases from J, with 13 bases between. In DNA form, the CDR3 reads TGTGCCAGCAGCTTAGCGGACTTCGGGAATCAGCCCCAGCATTTT. Protein sequence: CASSLADFGNQPQHF.

This chain connects TRBV28 to TRBJ1-2, with D perhaps matching TRBD1 (5 bases). CDR3 length: 15 residues. V was cut by 7 bases and J by 6 bases, with 21 bases left in between. Germline V gene sequence: CDR1 MDHEN, CDR2 SYDVKM. CDR3 in DNA: TGTGCCAGCACCCTGAGGGCAGGGAGGAAGGATGGCTACACCTTC. Protein product: CASTLRAGRKDGYTF.

This clone appeared a few times. This chain uses TRBV30 with TRBJ2-7; 8 nucleotides align to TRBD1. J was trimmed by 9 bases and V by 1 base; bases with no gene match: 8. CDR3 length equals 13 residues. Germline assignment: CDR1 GTSNPN and CDR2 SVGIG (reference sequence). This chain's CDR3 is CAWSATGGLGQYF. In nucleotides, the CDR3 is TGTGCCTGGAGTGCTACAGGGGGGTTGGGGCAGTACTTC.

The gene calls are TRBV9 and TRBJ2-3, with 7 bases aligning to TRBD2. This CDR3 comprises 14 residues. After removal of 2 bases from V and 2 bases from J, the junction contained 2 bases not matched to a gene. Germline-derived CDR1 and CDR2 are SGDLS and YYNGEE. DNA of the CDR3: TGTGCCAGCAGCGTCGCGGGGGACACAGATACGCAGTATTTT. This codes for CASSVAGDTDTQYF.

This clone has just one count. The CDR3 protein is CASSLLGSVGDTDTQYF. CDR3 nucleotides: TGTGCCAGCAGTTTATTGGGCAGCGTCGGGGACACAGATACGCAGTATTTT. This chain connects TRBV27 to TRBJ2-3; the D gene is possibly TRBD2 (5 bases). The ends were cut back, 1 base at V and 2 bases at J, with 16 bases in the middle. CDR1 is MNHEY, CDR2 SMNVEV, per germline (reference sequence). There are 17 residues in the CDR3.

The chain links TRBV18 to TRBJ1-2; tentative D call: TRBD1 (5 bases). CDR3 length: 15 amino acids. CDR1 is KGHSH and CDR2 is LQKENI in the germline V gene. V lost 2 bases to trimming and J lost 7 bases, with 17 bases between them. The DNA of the CDR3 is TGTGCCAGCTCACCAAATGCAGGGTCATTTTCTGGCTACACCTTC. This encodes CASSPNAGSFSGYTF.

The genes are TRBV6-4 and TRBJ1-6; D is possibly TRBD1 (5 bases). V lost 6 bases to trimming and J lost 4 bases, with 16 bases between them. Germline V gene data show CDR1 as MRHNA and CDR2 as SNTAGT. CDR3 length: 16 residues. CDR3 sequence: CASRNRTPVYNSPLHF. In DNA, the CDR3 is TGTGCCAGCAGAAACAGGACCCCCGTTTATAATTCACCCCTCCACTTT.

J is TRBJ2-2 and V is TRBV4-1; tentatively, D is TRBD2 (6 bases). The CDR3 is 18 residues long. Germline V gene data show CDR1 as MGHRA and CDR2 as YSYEKL. The ends were cut back, 0 bases at V and 1 base at J, with 15 bases in the middle. CDR3 DNA sequence: TGCGCCAGCAGCCAAGACCGTATAGAGCGGGTGAACACCGGGGAGCTGTTTTTT. This encodes CASSQDRIERVNTGELFF.

This chain links TRBV11-2 with TRBJ2-7; a weak D match, TRBD2 (5 bases). The germline V and J ends were trimmed by 5 bases and 3 bases, with 14 bases remaining between them. Germline values: CDR1 SGHAT, CDR2 FQNNGV. This CDR3 comprises 14 residues. DNA for the CDR3: TGTGCCAGCAGCGAGAGGAGGCGGAGCTACGAGCAGTACTTC. This translates into CASSERRRSYEQYF.

The rearrangement links TRBV15 to TRBJ2-1, with D perhaps TRBD1 (5 bases). CDR1 is LNHNV, CDR2 YYDKDF, per germline (reference sequence). Trimming pared 0 bases from V and 12 bases from J, leaving 12 bases between. The CDR3 contains 13 residues. The CDR3 reads CATSREAFRGQFF. The CDR3 DNA is TGTGCCACCAGCAGAGAGGCTTTTAGGGGGCAGTTCTTC.